This T cell receptor beta chain came from a study of blood T cells in healthy people across ages. Study conclusions and caveats: PBMCs that were unsorted prevented a conclusive naive versus antigen-experienced comparison.

This CDR3 is built from 13 residues. Together with a sample-barcoded 5' primer, a J-beta primer mix was included in a second PCR lasting about 6 to 12 cycles. TCRdb re-called the 5' RACE reads through MiXCR, storing one row per CDR3 protein. The sample lists about 970,000 distinct CDR3 sequences, 51% occurring once. To note about this clonotype: The antigen is undetermined.

The receptor's source is a woman between 55 and 75 years old in good health. The genes are TRBV21-1 and TRBJ2-5. TRBV21-1 is tagged as a pseudogene. The specimen sequenced was blood. CDR3 nucleotide sequence: TGTGCCAGCAGCCCAAAACTCCGGGAGACCCAGTACTTC. Translation gives CASSPKLRETQYF.